This is a list of T cell receptor beta chains from one sample in a study of T cells in Graves' hyperthyroidism and ophthalmopathy. MiXCR, applied by TCRdb to the multiplex PCR reads, yields one record per CDR3 protein. The sample has under 700,000 distinct CDR3 sequences; approximately 44% are singletons. The sequenced material came from peripheral blood or thyroid tissue (not recorded which). These receptors all come from a woman between 18 and 29 years old with Graves' hyperthyroidism. CDR3s include the opening cysteine and the closing phenylalanine or tryptophan. Each record gives: J gene, clone size, V gene, D gene, CDR3 DNA, CDR3 protein. D genes are given only for firm matches. The size entry is marked missing in some rows and otherwise reads once, few, many or a size class.

J: TRBJ1-4; size: -; V: TRBV10-3; D: -; DNA: TGTGCCATCAGTGATTTGGATTCGACTAATGAAAAACTGTTTTTT; CDR3: CAISDLDSTNEKLFF
J: TRBJ1-6; size: few; V: TRBV2; D: TRBD1; DNA: TGTGCCAGCAGTTTAGGGACAGGGACGGCACCCCTCCACTTT; CDR3: CASSLGTGTAPLHF
J: TRBJ2-5; size: once; V: TRBV29-1; D: TRBD1; DNA: TGCAGCGTTGACAGGGGGCTTCATGAGACCCAGTACTTC; CDR3: CSVDRGLHETQYF
J: TRBJ2-5; size: -; V: TRBV9; D: TRBD2; DNA: TGTGCCAGCAGCGTAGGGACTAGCGGGCCGACTCAAGAGACCCAGTACTTC; CDR3: CASSVGTSGPTQETQYF
J: TRBJ1-1; size: few; V: TRBV20-1; D: -; DNA: TGCAGTGCTGAGGGCGGGGGTCGGAACACTGAAGCTTTCTTT; CDR3: CSAEGGGRNTEAFF
J: TRBJ2-7; size: few; V: TRBV11-2; D: -; DNA: TGTGCCAGCAGCCGCCCGGGACGGACATACGAGCAGTACTTC; CDR3: CASSRPGRTYEQYF
J: TRBJ1-1; size: once; V: TRBV29-1; D: -; DNA: TGCAGCGTTACAAACACCGGGGGCAGGTTAACTTTCTTT; CDR3: CSVTNTGGRLTFF
J: TRBJ2-5; size: -; V: TRBV20-1; D: TRBD1; DNA: TGCAGTGCTAGATCAGGGGTGGCAGGGGGCGATGAGACCCAGTACTTC; CDR3: CSARSGVAGGDETQYF
J: TRBJ2-7; size: -; V: TRBV7-3; D: TRBD2; DNA: TGTGCCAGCAGCTTAGTGGGGACTAGCGGGAGAGTTCGCGAGCAGTACTTC; CDR3: CASSLVGTSGRVREQYF
J: TRBJ1-1; size: -; V: TRBV20-1; D: -; DNA: TGCAGTGCTAGTTTTTCTGAGAACACTGAAGCTTTCTTT; CDR3: CSASFSENTEAFF
J: TRBJ1-1; size: many; V: TRBV15; D: -; DNA: TGTGCCACCAGCAGAGGAAGGGAAGTCATGAACACTGAAGCTTTCTTT; CDR3: CATSRGREVMNTEAFF
J: TRBJ2-1; size: -; V: TRBV5-1; D: -; DNA: TGCGCCAGCAGCTTCGATATTCGGCGGAAGGACAATGAGCAGTTCTTC; CDR3: CASSFDIRRKDNEQFF
J: TRBJ1-2; size: many; V: TRBV19; D: -; DNA: TGTGCCACCCTGGCGAGGACCACCAACTACACCTTC; CDR3: CATLARTTNYTF
J: TRBJ2-7; size: few; V: TRBV10-1; D: -; DNA: TGCGCCAGCAGTGAGTTCAGGGGACCCGCCGTTGGCTCCTACGAGCAGTACTTC; CDR3: CASSEFRGPAVGSYEQYF
J: TRBJ2-5; size: -; V: TRBV7-9; D: TRBD2; DNA: TGTGCCAGCAGCGATCCTAGCGGCCGGACCCAGTACTTC; CDR3: CASSDPSGRTQYF
J: TRBJ1-1; size: many; V: TRBV24-1; D: TRBD1; DNA: TGTGCCACCAGGGGACAGGGGGTGACTGAAGCTTTCTTT; CDR3: CATRGQGVTEAFF
J: TRBJ1-2; size: many; V: TRBV15; D: -; DNA: TGTGCCACCAGCAGAGATTGGGCAGTCTACCACGACGACTTC; CDR3: CATSRDWAVYHDDF
J: TRBJ1-5; size: -; V: TRBV20-1; D: -; DNA: TGCAGTGCTCATGACAGCAGCAATCAGCCCCAGCATTTT; CDR3: CSAHDSSNQPQHF
J: TRBJ2-7; size: -; V: TRBV7-9; D: TRBD2; DNA: TGTGCCAGCAGCTTGACTAGCGACCACGAGCAGTACTTC; CDR3: CASSLTSDHEQYF
J: TRBJ1-6; size: -; V: TRBV2; D: TRBD1; DNA: TGTGCCAGCAGCCAGGGACAGGGGGCTGGATCACCCCTCCACTTT; CDR3: CASSQGQGAGSPLHF
J: TRBJ2-7; size: -; V: TRBV7-9; D: TRBD2; DNA: TGTGCCAGCTCCCGGGGAGGGAGCTACGAGCACTACTTC; CDR3: CASSRGGSYEHYF
J: TRBJ1-2; size: few; V: TRBV7-9; D: -; DNA: TGTGCCAGCAGCTTAATACTGGGCTTGAGACACCAAGAAACTAACTATGGCTACACCTTC; CDR3: CASSLILGLRHQETNYGYTF
J: TRBJ2-7; size: -; V: TRBV2; D: TRBD2; DNA: TGTGCCAGCAGCGTAGGGCCGGGGGGCTACGAGCAGTACTTC; CDR3: CASSVGPGGYEQYF
J: TRBJ1-1; size: once; V: TRBV12-3/TRBV12-4; D: -; DNA: TGTGCCAGCAGTGAAATAGCAGCTTTGAGCACTGAAGCTTTCTTT; CDR3: CASSEIAALSTEAFF
J: TRBJ1-1; size: -; V: TRBV12-5; D: -; DNA: TGTGCCAGCCAAGTTGGAAGGAACACTGAAGCTTTCTTT; CDR3: CASQVGRNTEAFF
J: TRBJ1-2; size: -; V: TRBV25-1; D: TRBD1; DNA: TGTGCCAGCAGTGACAGGGGGCGGCGAGACTATGGCTACACCTTC; CDR3: CASSDRGRRDYGYTF
J: TRBJ2-6; size: -; V: TRBV7-3; D: -; DNA: TGTGCCAGCAGCCCCCGAAGGGCCAACGTCCTGACTTTC; CDR3: CASSPRRANVLTF
J: TRBJ1-6; size: -; V: TRBV12-3/TRBV12-4; D: -; DNA: TGTGCCAGCACCCACAGGCAAAGAACCAATTCACCCCTCCACTTT; CDR3: CASTHRQRTNSPLHF
J: TRBJ2-7; size: few; V: TRBV7-8; D: -; DNA: TGTGCCAGCAGCGCCCAGGGTATCGGAGTCTACGAGCAGTACTTC; CDR3: CASSAQGIGVYEQYF
J: TRBJ1-3; size: -; V: TRBV2; D: TRBD1; DNA: TGTGCCACCCTACCCATTATCGCAGGGGGCTACTCTGGAAACACCATATATTTT; CDR3: CATLPIIAGGYSGNTIYF
J: TRBJ2-7; size: -; V: TRBV30; D: TRBD1; DNA: TGTGCCAGCAGTGTACAGGGGGGTCCCAACTACTACGAGCAGTACTTC; CDR3: CASSVQGGPNYYEQYF
J: TRBJ1-1; size: -; V: TRBV7-2; D: -; DNA: TGTGCCAGCAGCAGCGGCCGACCCTCCGCGAACACTGAAGCTTTCTTT; CDR3: CASSSGRPSANTEAFF
J: TRBJ2-3; size: -; V: TRBV11-2; D: -; DNA: TGTGCCAGCAGCCTTTCAAGCGCAGATACGCAGTATTTT; CDR3: CASSLSSADTQYF
J: TRBJ2-1; size: -; V: TRBV7-6; D: -; DNA: TGTGCCAGCAGTCCAACTTTTGAGCAGTTCTTC; CDR3: CASSPTFEQFF
J: TRBJ2-5; size: -; V: TRBV7-3; D: -; DNA: TGTGCCAGCAGCTTGGTAGGGGGTGTGGAGACCCAGTACTTC; CDR3: CASSLVGGVETQYF
J: TRBJ1-1; size: -; V: TRBV12-5; D: -; DNA: TGTGCCAGCAGGCGGGAGGGCCGCACTGAAGCTTTCTTT; CDR3: CASRREGRTEAFF
J: TRBJ2-2; size: -; V: TRBV2; D: -; DNA: TGTGCCACACAGGGCCGGCCCACCGGGGAGCTGTTTTTT; CDR3: CATQGRPTGELFF
J: TRBJ1-4; size: -; V: TRBV10-3; D: TRBD1; DNA: TGTGCCATCAGTGGGACAGGGAGGGCCGTCGAAAAACTGTTTTTT; CDR3: CAISGTGRAVEKLFF
J: TRBJ2-5; size: many; V: TRBV7-9; D: TRBD1; DNA: TGTGCCAGCAGCCGAAGAGGGGGCGTGAAGAGGGAGACCCAGTACTTC; CDR3: CASSRRGGVKRETQYF
J: TRBJ2-7; size: many; V: TRBV29-1; D: -; DNA: TGCAGCGTGAGGACAGAAGCCTACGAGCAGTACTTC; CDR3: CSVRTEAYEQYF